This is a list of T cell receptor beta chains from one sample in a study of T-cell reconstitution after alpha-beta-depleted transplantation in children. TCRdb itself ran the PCR reads through MiXCR, one entry per CDR3 protein. The sample records more than 85,000 distinct CDR3 sequences, 10% being singletons. The sequencing used PBMCs from the stem cell graft donor, collected from the stem cell graft. The origin of the receptors is a human donor who donated a stem cell graft to a child with acute lymphoblastic leukemia. The CDR3 runs from the conserved cysteine through the conserved F or W. The D gene is left open where the match is weak. Size tells how often a clone was seen (once, few, many) or the class of an expanded clone, and some rows leave it out.

d_gene: NA
abundance: many
j_gene: TRBJ2-7
v_gene: TRBV5-1
CDR3aa: CASSLGRIISYEQYF
CDR3nt: TGCGCCAGCAGCTTGGGACGGATTATATCCTACGAGCAGTACTTC

d_gene: NA
abundance: many
j_gene: TRBJ2-1
v_gene: TRBV7-6
CDR3aa: CASSPGPGRAAFNEQFF
CDR3nt: TGTGCCAGCAGCCCGGGGCCAGGGCGCGCCGCCTTTAATGAGCAGTTCTTC

d_gene: NA
abundance: many
j_gene: TRBJ2-7
v_gene: TRBV12-3/TRBV12-4
CDR3aa: CASSPQKGVYEQYF
CDR3nt: TGTGCCAGCAGTCCCCAAAAGGGTGTCTACGAGCAGTACTTC

d_gene: NA
abundance: many
j_gene: TRBJ2-3
v_gene: TRBV11-2
CDR3aa: CASSLSRGTDTQYF
CDR3nt: TGTGCCAGCAGCTTGTCACGAGGCACAGATACGCAGTATTTT

d_gene: NA
abundance: many
j_gene: TRBJ1-6
v_gene: TRBV20-1
CDR3aa: CSAREQGQRNSPLHF
CDR3nt: TGCAGTGCTAGAGAACAGGGCCAGCGGAATTCACCCCTCCACTTT

d_gene: NA
abundance: NA
j_gene: TRBJ2-7
v_gene: TRBV6-2/TRBV6-3
CDR3aa: CASSSGRPVSYEQYF
CDR3nt: TGTGCCAGCAGCTCGGGACGGCCGGTCTCCTACGAGCAGTACTTC

d_gene: NA
abundance: many
j_gene: TRBJ1-5
v_gene: TRBV20-1
CDR3aa: CSAGLGLTNSNQPQHF
CDR3nt: TGCAGTGCCGGCCTAGGCCTGACAAATAGCAATCAGCCCCAGCATTTT

d_gene: NA
abundance: many
j_gene: TRBJ1-2
v_gene: TRBV6-1
CDR3aa: CASSTQLGGVNYGYTF
CDR3nt: TGTGCCAGCAGCACCCAATTGGGGGGTGTTAACTATGGCTACACCTTC

d_gene: TRBD1
abundance: many
j_gene: TRBJ1-6
v_gene: TRBV5-5
CDR3aa: CASSRDRGNSPLHF
CDR3nt: TGTGCCAGCAGTCGGGACAGGGGTAATTCACCCCTCCACTTT

d_gene: TRBD2
abundance: medium-sized
j_gene: TRBJ2-7
v_gene: TRBV27
CDR3aa: CASSLVSGSYEQYF
CDR3nt: TGTGCCAGCAGTCTGGTTAGCGGGTCGTACGAGCAGTACTTC

d_gene: NA
abundance: many
j_gene: TRBJ2-7
v_gene: TRBV5-6
CDR3aa: CASSFRGLGSSYEQYF
CDR3nt: TGTGCCAGCAGCTTCCGAGGGTTGGGGAGCTCCTACGAGCAGTACTTC

d_gene: NA
abundance: many
j_gene: TRBJ2-5
v_gene: TRBV5-1
CDR3aa: CASSSGTSFWTQYF
CDR3nt: TGCGCCAGCAGCTCCGGGACATCCTTTTGGACCCAGTACTTC

d_gene: TRBD1
abundance: many
j_gene: TRBJ1-5
v_gene: TRBV7-6
CDR3aa: CASSLGQGFSNQPQHF
CDR3nt: TGTGCCAGCAGCTTAGGACAGGGGTTTAGCAATCAGCCCCAGCATTTT

d_gene: NA
abundance: many
j_gene: TRBJ2-7
v_gene: TRBV11-2
CDR3aa: CASRQEVSAGMSSYEQYF
CDR3nt: TGTGCCAGCAGGCAGGAGGTGTCTGCAGGAATGAGCTCCTACGAGCAGTACTTC

d_gene: TRBD1
abundance: many
j_gene: TRBJ2-7
v_gene: TRBV20-1
CDR3aa: CSGTSPDRDYEQYF
CDR3nt: TGCAGTGGCACCTCCCCAGACAGGGACTACGAGCAGTACTTC

d_gene: NA
abundance: many
j_gene: TRBJ1-2
v_gene: TRBV3-1
CDR3aa: CASSNRDTERHTF
CDR3nt: TGTGCCAGCAGCAACCGGGACACTGAACGACACACCTTC

d_gene: NA
abundance: many
j_gene: TRBJ2-7
v_gene: TRBV9
CDR3aa: CASSVDGRTSYEQYF
CDR3nt: TGTGCCAGCAGCGTAGATGGCAGGACCTCCTACGAGCAGTACTTC

d_gene: NA
abundance: many
j_gene: TRBJ1-2
v_gene: TRBV12-3/TRBV12-4
CDR3aa: CASSSRRGANYGYTF
CDR3nt: TGTGCCAGCAGTTCCCGGAGGGGCGCTAACTATGGCTACACCTTC

d_gene: NA
abundance: many
j_gene: TRBJ1-1
v_gene: TRBV5-1
CDR3aa: CASTLGSGGNTEAFF
CDR3nt: TGCGCCAGCACTCTGGGGTCTGGGGGTAACACTGAAGCTTTCTTT

d_gene: NA
abundance: many
j_gene: TRBJ2-1
v_gene: TRBV4-3
CDR3aa: CASSQQYYSYNEQFF
CDR3nt: TGCGCCAGCAGCCAACAATACTACTCCTACAATGAGCAGTTCTTC